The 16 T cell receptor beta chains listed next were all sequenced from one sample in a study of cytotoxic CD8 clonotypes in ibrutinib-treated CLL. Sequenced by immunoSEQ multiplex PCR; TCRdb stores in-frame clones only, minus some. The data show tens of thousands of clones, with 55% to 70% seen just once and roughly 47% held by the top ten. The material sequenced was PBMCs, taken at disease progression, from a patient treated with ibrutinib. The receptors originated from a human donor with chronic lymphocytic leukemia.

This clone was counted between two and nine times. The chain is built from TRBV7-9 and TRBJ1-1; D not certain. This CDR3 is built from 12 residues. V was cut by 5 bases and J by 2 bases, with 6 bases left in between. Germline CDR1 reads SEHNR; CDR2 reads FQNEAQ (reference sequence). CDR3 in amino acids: CASSRDNTEAFF. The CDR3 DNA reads TGTGCCAGCAGCCGAGACAACACTGAAGCTTTCTTT.

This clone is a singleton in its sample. CDR3 residues: CASKLDRTFYGYTF. DNA of the CDR3: TGCGCCAGCAAATTAGACAGGACCTTCTATGGCTACACCTTC. The chain recombines TRBV4-1 with TRBJ1-2; a weak D match, TRBD1 (6 bases). V gave up 7 bases and J gave up 4 bases, with 16 bases separating them. The CDR3 has 14 residues. Germline V gene data show CDR1 as MGHRA and CDR2 as YSYEKL.

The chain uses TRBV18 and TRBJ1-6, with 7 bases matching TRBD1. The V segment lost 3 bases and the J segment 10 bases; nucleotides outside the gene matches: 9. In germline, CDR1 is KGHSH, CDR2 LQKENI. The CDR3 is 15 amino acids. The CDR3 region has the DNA TGTGCCAGCTCACCGATTGGACAGGCCAGGTCACCCCTCCACTTT. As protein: CASSPIGQARSPLHF.

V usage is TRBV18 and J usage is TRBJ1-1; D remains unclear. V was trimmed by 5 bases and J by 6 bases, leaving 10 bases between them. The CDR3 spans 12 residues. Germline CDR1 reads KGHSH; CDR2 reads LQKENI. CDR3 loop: CASSTTEAEAFF. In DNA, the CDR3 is TGTGCCAGCTCAACTACAGAGGCTGAAGCTTTCTTT.

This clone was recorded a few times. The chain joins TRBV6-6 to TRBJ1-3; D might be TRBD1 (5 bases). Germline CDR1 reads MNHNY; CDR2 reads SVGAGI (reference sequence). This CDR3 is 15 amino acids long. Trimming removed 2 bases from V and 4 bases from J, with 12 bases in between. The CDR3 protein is CASSYTGVGGNTIYF. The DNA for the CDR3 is TGTGCCAGCAGTTACACGGGGGTGGGAGGAAACACCATATATTTT.

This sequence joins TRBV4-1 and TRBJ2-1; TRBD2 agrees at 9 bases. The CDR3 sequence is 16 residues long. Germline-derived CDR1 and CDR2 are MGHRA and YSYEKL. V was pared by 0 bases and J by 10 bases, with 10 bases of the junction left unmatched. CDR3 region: CASSQDPAGGPYEQFF. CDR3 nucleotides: TGCGCCAGCAGCCAAGATCCAGCGGGGGGCCCCTACGAGCAGTTCTTC.

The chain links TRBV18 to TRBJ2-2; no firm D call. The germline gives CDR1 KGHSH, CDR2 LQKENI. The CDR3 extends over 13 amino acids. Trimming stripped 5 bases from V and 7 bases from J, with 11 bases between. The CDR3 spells CASSKTRNGELFF. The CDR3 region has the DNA TGTGCCAGCTCAAAAACGAGGAACGGGGAGCTGTTTTTT.

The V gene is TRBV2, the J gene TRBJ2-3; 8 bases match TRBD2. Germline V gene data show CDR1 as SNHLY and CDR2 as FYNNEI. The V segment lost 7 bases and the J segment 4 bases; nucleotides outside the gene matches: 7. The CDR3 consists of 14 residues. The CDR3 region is CASIGTSVADTQYF. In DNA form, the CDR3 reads TGTGCCAGCATTGGGACTAGTGTAGCAGATACGCAGTATTTT.

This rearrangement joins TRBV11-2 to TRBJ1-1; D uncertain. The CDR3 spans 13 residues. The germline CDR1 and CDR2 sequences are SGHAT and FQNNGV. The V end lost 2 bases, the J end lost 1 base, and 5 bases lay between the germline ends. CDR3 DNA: TGTGCCAGCAGCTTAATGACGAACACTGAAGCTTTCTTT. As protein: CASSLMTNTEAFF.

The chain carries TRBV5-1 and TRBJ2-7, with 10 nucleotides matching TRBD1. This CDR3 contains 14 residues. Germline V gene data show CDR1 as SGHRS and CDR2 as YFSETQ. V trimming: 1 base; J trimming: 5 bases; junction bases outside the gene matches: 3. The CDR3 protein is CASSLTTGGHEQYF. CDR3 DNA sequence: TGCGCCAGCAGCTTGACGACAGGGGGCCACGAGCAGTACTTC.

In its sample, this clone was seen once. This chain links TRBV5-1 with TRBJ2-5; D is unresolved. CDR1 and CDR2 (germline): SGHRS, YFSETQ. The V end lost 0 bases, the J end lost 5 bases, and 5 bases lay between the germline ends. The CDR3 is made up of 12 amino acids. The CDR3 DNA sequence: TGCGCCAGCAGCTTGGCCGTCGAGACCCAGTACTTC. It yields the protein CASSLAVETQYF.

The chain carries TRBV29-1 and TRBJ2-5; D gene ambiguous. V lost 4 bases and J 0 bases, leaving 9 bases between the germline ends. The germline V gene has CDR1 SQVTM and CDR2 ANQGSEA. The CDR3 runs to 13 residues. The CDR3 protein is CSVGAGYQETQYF. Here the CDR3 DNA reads TGCAGCGTTGGAGCAGGCTACCAAGAGACCCAGTACTTC. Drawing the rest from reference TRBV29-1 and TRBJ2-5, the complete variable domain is SAVISQKPSRDICQRGTSLTIQCQVDSQVTMMFWYRQQPGQSLTLIATANQGSEATYESGFVIDKFPISRPNLTFSTLTVSNMSPEDSSIYLCSVGAGYQETQYFGPGTRLLVL.

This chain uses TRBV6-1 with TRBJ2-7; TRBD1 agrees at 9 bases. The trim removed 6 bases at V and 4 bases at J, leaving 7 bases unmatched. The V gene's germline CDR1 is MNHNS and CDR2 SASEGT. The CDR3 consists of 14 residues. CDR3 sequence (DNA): TGTGCCAGCAGGTCCGGGACAGGGAGATACGAGCAGTACTTC. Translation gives CASRSGTGRYEQYF.

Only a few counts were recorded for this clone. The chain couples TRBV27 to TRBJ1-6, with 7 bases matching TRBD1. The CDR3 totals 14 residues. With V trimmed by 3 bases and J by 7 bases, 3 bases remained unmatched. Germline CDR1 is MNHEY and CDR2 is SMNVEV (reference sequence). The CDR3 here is CASSLTGLNSPLHF. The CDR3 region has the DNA TGTGCCAGCAGTTTGACAGGGTTGAATTCACCCCTCCACTTT.

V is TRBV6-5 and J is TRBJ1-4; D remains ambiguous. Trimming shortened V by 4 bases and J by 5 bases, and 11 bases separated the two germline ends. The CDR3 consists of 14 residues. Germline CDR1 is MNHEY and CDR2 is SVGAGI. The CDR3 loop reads CASSWGRINEKLFF. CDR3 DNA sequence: TGTGCCAGCAGTTGGGGTCGGATCAATGAAAAACTGTTTTTT.

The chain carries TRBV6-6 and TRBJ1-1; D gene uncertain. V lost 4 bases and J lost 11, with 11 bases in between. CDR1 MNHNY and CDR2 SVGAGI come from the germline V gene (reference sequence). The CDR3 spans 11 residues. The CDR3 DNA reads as TGTGCCAGCAGTTTCTCTAGTGGGGCTTTCTTT. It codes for CASSFSSGAFF.